This T cell receptor (beta chain) was profiled in a study of shared clonotypes between healthy human individuals. Each subset's genomic DNA was split evenly across several immunoSEQ plates. DNA at about 200 ng, roughly 27,000 T cell genomes, went into sorted-subset replicate PCRs. Produced via immunoSEQ multiplex PCR; TCRdb's table is partial and in-frame only. The table shows roughly 500,000 clones, with 90% to 97% occurring only once. CDR1 and CDR2 from the germline V gene are MDHEN and SYDVKM. V was pared by 5 bases and J by 2 bases, with 6 bases between. The CDR3 covers 12 residues. General observations from the study: Estimated richness values were generally larger in naive subsets than in memory subsets. Several donors had 4% to 5% of their naive CD4 clonotypes in common.

Comment on this clone: Its antigen is as yet unknown.

Input material: naive CD4+ T cells sorted from blood. Subset defined: CD45RA+ positively selected. This chain joins TRBV28 and TRBJ1-2, with D hard to call. This clonotype originated in a woman in her thirties in good health. CDR3 nucleotide sequence: TGTGCCAGCAGTCGTCCCAACTATGGCTACACCTTC. It is translated as CASSRPNYGYTF.